Shown below are 24 T cell receptor beta chains from a single sample sequenced in a study of blood T cell repertoires in COVID-19. Measured with immunoSEQ multiplex PCR; TCRdb has only the in-frame clones, and not every one. The sample holds 60,000 to 85,000 clones, approximately 86% seen once. Sequences were obtained from peripheral blood. These receptor sequences come from a human donor in a cohort sampled during active COVID-19.

This sequence joins TRBV5-5 and TRBJ1-5, with D perhaps TRBD1 (5 bases). CDR3 length equals 14 residues. V lost 4 bases and J 3 bases, leaving 11 bases between the germline ends. The V gene's germline CDR1 is SGHKS and CDR2 YYEKEE (reference sequence). The CDR3 nucleotides read TGTGCCAGCAGCCTCGGACACCTCAATCAGCCCCAGCATTTT. This encodes CASSLGHLNQPQHF.

The chain carries TRBV5-1 and TRBJ2-4; D gene ambiguous. The CDR3 totals 13 residues. Germline assignment: CDR1 SGHRS and CDR2 YFSETQ. V lost 6 bases and J 4 bases, leaving 11 bases between the germline ends. In DNA form, the CDR3 reads TGCGCCAGCACCCCTTCGGGTAAAAACATTCAGTACTTC. Its protein is CASTPSGKNIQYF.

The rearrangement uses TRBV24-1 and TRBJ2-2; tentative D call: TRBD2 (6 bases). Germline V gene sequence: CDR1 KGHDR, CDR2 SFDVKD. The CDR3 has 16 residues. V was shortened by 5 bases and J by 7 bases, with 19 bases between the two germline ends. The CDR3, as DNA: TGTGCCACCAGTGGTGAGGCGGGACCGACCAACGGGGAGCTGTTTTTT. As protein: CATSGEAGPTNGELFF.

This clone appeared a single time. The chain is built from TRBV10-2 and TRBJ2-2; TRBD1 aligns across 9 bases. This CDR3 contains 13 residues. Trimming cost V 4 bases and J 6 bases; bases outside gene matches: 0. From germline, CDR1 is WSHSY and CDR2 SAAADI. In nucleotides, the CDR3 is TGCGCCAGCAGTGGGACAGGGGCCGGGGAGCTGTTTTTT. Its protein product is CASSGTGAGELFF.

This clone occurred a few times. The chain couples TRBV7-9 to TRBJ2-1; 7 bases line up with TRBD2. The CDR3 sequence is 14 residues long. The germline V gene has CDR1 SEHNR and CDR2 FQNEAQ (reference sequence). V was pared by 2 bases and J by 4 bases, with 2 bases of the junction left unmatched. CDR3 DNA: TGTGCCAGCAGCTTACCCGGGGGGTACAATGAGCAGTTCTTC. Translation gives CASSLPGGYNEQFF.

The genes are TRBV4-3 and TRBJ2-5; TRBD1 matches 8 bases. The CDR3 is 15 residues long. Germline V gene data show CDR1 as LGHNA and CDR2 as YSLEER. V was clipped by 0 bases and J by 5 bases; unmatched bases: 5. CDR3 sequence reads: CASSQDPGGRETQYF. Here the CDR3 DNA reads TGCGCCAGCAGCCAAGACCCAGGGGGCAGGGAGACCCAGTACTTC.

The chain employs TRBV5-4 and TRBJ2-3; D not certain. V dropped 0 bases and J dropped 2 bases, with 4 bases sitting between them. This CDR3 comprises 13 residues. The germline gives CDR1 SGHNT, CDR2 YYREEE (reference sequence). In DNA form, the CDR3 reads TGTGCCAGCAGCTTGGCATTCACAGATACGCAGTATTTT. As protein: CASSLAFTDTQYF.

Only a few counts were recorded for this clone. The rearrangement joins TRBV30 to TRBJ1-4; 7 positions agree with TRBD1. The CDR3 runs 14 residues. Germline V lookup: CDR1 GTSNPN, CDR2 SVGIG (reference sequence). With 4 bases clipped from V and 8 bases from J, the junction kept 10 bases outside the gene matches. The CDR3 region is CAWNSRDRDEKLFF. The CDR3 DNA reads TGTGCCTGGAACTCTCGGGACAGAGACGAAAAACTGTTTTTT.

The rearrangement joins TRBV5-1 to TRBJ2-7, with D tentatively TRBD2 (5 bases). Trimming removed 1 base from V and 0 bases from J, with 5 bases in between. Germline assignment: CDR1 SGHRS and CDR2 YFSETQ. The CDR3 has 13 amino acids. CDR3 nucleotides: TGCGCCAGCAGCTTGACTAGCTCCTACGAGCAGTACTTC. Protein: CASSLTSSYEQYF.

This clone was detected a few times. This chain uses TRBV5-6 with TRBJ2-5; TRBD2 might be the D (5 bases). Germline V gene data show CDR1 as SGHDT and CDR2 as YYEEEE. V dropped 0 bases and J dropped 1 base, with 16 bases sitting between them. This CDR3 has 17 amino acids. The chain's CDR3 is CASSLEWGAGRQETQYF. The DNA for the CDR3 is TGTGCCAGCAGCTTGGAGTGGGGAGCAGGTCGCCAAGAGACCCAGTACTTC.

This chain links TRBV5-1 with TRBJ2-2; TRBD2 matches at 7 bases. J was trimmed by 4 bases and V by 1 base; bases with no gene match: 7. The CDR3 loop spans 16 amino acids. Germline V gives CDR1 SGHRS, CDR2 YFSETQ. CDR3 region: CASSLNGGSGTGELFF. The CDR3 region has the DNA TGCGCCAGCAGCTTGAACGGGGGGTCGGGCACCGGGGAGCTGTTTTTT.

This chain uses TRBV6-6 with TRBJ2-5; TRBD1 aligns across 10 bases. The CDR3 loop spans 14 amino acids. V dropped 2 bases and J dropped 4; count of bases not matched to a gene: 1. Germline lookup yields CDR1 MNHNY and CDR2 SVGAGI (reference sequence). This CDR3 is CASSYRTGGETQYF. For the CDR3, the DNA is TGTGCCAGCAGTTACCGGACAGGGGGAGAGACCCAGTACTTC.

This clone was picked up one time. The J gene is TRBJ2-3, the V gene TRBV5-4; 8 bases match TRBD2. Germline V CDR1 and CDR2: SGHNT, YYREEE (reference sequence). The V gene end was trimmed by 7 bases and the J gene end by 2 bases; junction bases not matched to a gene: 6. The CDR3 is 14 residues long. The CDR3 reads CASWAGGDTDTQYF. CDR3 in DNA: TGTGCCAGCTGGGCCGGGGGGGACACAGATACGCAGTATTTT.

The V gene is TRBV10-3, the J gene TRBJ2-6, with 7 bases identical to TRBD1. The CDR3 totals 15 residues. Germline V gene lookup returns CDR1 ENHRY and CDR2 SYGVKD. Trimming at V came to 4 bases and at J to 0 bases, leaving 0 bases not matched to a gene. CDR3 in DNA: TGTGCCATCAGTGGACAGGGCTCTGGGGCCAACGTCCTGACTTTC. This sequence encodes CAISGQGSGANVLTF.

The rearrangement joins TRBV11-1 to TRBJ2-5; 11 bases align to TRBD1. With 3 bases clipped from V and 3 bases from J, the junction kept 3 bases outside the gene matches. The length of the CDR3 is 15 residues. Germline loops: CDR1 SGHAT, CDR2 FQDESV (reference sequence). CDR3 amino acids: CASSFGTGGKETQYF. CDR3 DNA: TGTGCCAGCAGCTTTGGGACAGGGGGGAAAGAGACCCAGTACTTC.

This chain uses TRBV30 with TRBJ1-3; D is ambiguous. The V gene lost 5 bases and the J gene lost 8 bases, with 7 bases spanning the gap. The CDR3 loop spans 10 amino acids. CDR1 and CDR2 (germline): GTSNPN, SVGIG (reference sequence). The CDR3 region has the DNA TGTGCCTGGGTGGCTCACACCATATATTTT. Its protein is CAWVAHTIYF.

V gene TRBV27 combines with J gene TRBJ1-6; D remains ambiguous. The V and J ends lost 3 bases and 7 bases respectively, with 13 bases between them. The germline CDR1 and CDR2 sequences are MNHEY and SMNVEV (reference sequence). The CDR3 is 15 residues long. The chain's CDR3 is CASSFATGGNSPLHF. The CDR3 nucleotides are TGTGCCAGCAGTTTTGCGACTGGCGGGAATTCACCCCTCCACTTT.

The chain recombines TRBV11-3 with TRBJ2-5, with 12 bases lining up with TRBD2. Per germline, CDR1 SGHNT and CDR2 YENEEA. Losses at the gene ends were 1 base for V and 4 bases for J; bases not matched to a gene: 4. The CDR3 is made up of 16 amino acids. CDR3 sequence: CASSLASGLAGETQYF. The CDR3 DNA is TGTGCCAGCAGCTTAGCCTCGGGACTAGCGGGAGAGACCCAGTACTTC.

The chain carries TRBV27 and TRBJ2-1, with 11 bases lining up with TRBD2. From germline, CDR1 is MNHEY and CDR2 SMNVEV (reference sequence). This CDR3 spans 15 amino acids. V dropped 6 bases and J dropped 6; count of bases not matched to a gene: 7. DNA of the CDR3: TGTGCCAGCAGGGAGCTAGCGGGGGGCCTCAATGAGCAGTTCTTC. Translating it yields CASRELAGGLNEQFF.

The gene calls are TRBV14 and TRBJ1-6, with D unresolved. The CDR3 is made up of 15 amino acids. Germline V lookup: CDR1 SGHDN, CDR2 FVKESK. With 0 bases removed from V and 9 bases from J, the gap between germline ends came to 12 bases. The CDR3 DNA sequence: TGTGCCAGCAGCCAAGAATGGAGCTCCGTTTCACCCCTCCACTTT. This encodes CASSQEWSSVSPLHF.

Comment on this clone: The same CDR3 arises from other DNA sequences in this sample as well. The chain joins TRBV2 to TRBJ2-7, with 8 nucleotides matching TRBD1. V dropped 6 bases and J dropped 1; count of bases not matched to a gene: 2. The CDR3 consists of 13 residues. Germline assignment: CDR1 SNHLY and CDR2 FYNNEI. This CDR3 reads CASRGTGSYEQYF. In nucleotides, the CDR3 is TGTGCCAGCAGGGGGACAGGATCCTACGAGCAGTACTTC. Together with reference TRBV2 and TRBJ2-7, the CDR3 gives the full variable domain: EPEVTQTPSHQVTQMGQEVILRCVPISNHLYFYWYRQILGQKVEFLVSFYNNEISEKSEIFDDQFSVERPDGSNFTLKIRSTKLEDSAMYFCASRGTGSYEQYFGPGTRLTVT.

The chain joins TRBV6-2 or TRBV6-3 to TRBJ2-7; D possibly corresponds to TRBD1 (6 bases). Trimming left V 0 bases short and J 2 bases short, with 17 bases between. This CDR3 region has 17 residues. From germline, CDR1 is MNHEY and CDR2 SVGEGT. CDR3 sequence (DNA): TGTGCCAGCAGTTACTCGAAGCTGGGGGCAACAACCTACGAGCAGTACTTC. Translation gives CASSYSKLGATTYEQYF.

The chain combines TRBV27 with TRBJ1-1, with TRBD1 as a possible D gene (6 bases). Germline V lookup: CDR1 MNHEY, CDR2 SMNVEV (reference sequence). V gave up 2 bases and J gave up 5 bases, with 12 bases separating them. The CDR3 is made up of 14 amino acids. In DNA form, the CDR3 reads TGTGCCAGCAGTTTAACCTACAGGGTTACTGAAGCTTTCTTT. It is translated as CASSLTYRVTEAFF.

This clone was seen a handful of times. V is TRBV5-8 and J is TRBJ1-5; 7 positions agree with TRBD1. Germline V gene sequence: CDR1 SGHTS, CDR2 YDEGEE. V shed 6 bases and J 2 bases; nucleotides not matched to a gene: 8. CDR3 length: 15 amino acids. The CDR3 loop reads CASTPGQGGNQPQHF. Here the CDR3 DNA reads TGTGCCAGCACCCCGGGCCAGGGGGGCAATCAGCCCCAGCATTTT.